This section outlines one T cell receptor (beta chain) sequence together with its context. The data were obtained in a study of OX40 agonist ivuxolimab in advanced cancers. Assay: immunoSEQ multiplex PCR; the TCRdb copy retains only in-frame clones and omits some. The repertoire includes under 60,000 clones, around 88% of them detected once, and roughly 31% sits in the top ten. The TCR was taken from an adult with an advanced solid tumor such as melanoma, head and neck, liver or kidney cancer. The specimen was CD4+ or CD8+ T cells sorted from blood, collected in a trial of the OX40 agonist ivuxolimab.

Here the CDR3 DNA reads TGTGCCAGCAGCCAGGGTCGGGGGCCGGTCACCGGGGAGCTGTTTTTT. This codes for CASSQGRGPVTGELFF. This chain uses TRBV14 with TRBJ2-2, with D perhaps matching TRBD1 or TRBD2 (6 bases each). The germline V and J ends were trimmed by 3 bases and 4 bases, with 15 bases remaining between them. The germline CDR1 and CDR2 sequences are SGHDN and FVKESK. The CDR3 sequence is 16 residues long.